The 32 T cell receptor beta chains listed next were all sequenced from one sample in a study of shared clonotypes between healthy human individuals. Clones were sequenced by immunoSEQ multiplex PCR, and TCRdb holds only the in-frame ones, with some missing. The sample lists over a million clones, around 97% occurring once. Source material: naive CD4+ T cells sorted from blood. Subset denoted: CD45RA+ positively selected. The receptors originated from a man aged 25-45 years in good health.

The genes are TRBV15 and TRBJ2-2; D may correspond to TRBD1 or TRBD2 (6 bases each). CDR1 LNHNV and CDR2 YYDKDF come from the germline V gene (reference sequence). The V gene lost 4 bases and the J gene lost 4 bases, with 13 bases spanning the gap. This CDR3 is 15 amino acids long. The CDR3 sequence: CATSKGGEGTGELFF. The CDR3 DNA reads as TGTGCCACCAGCAAGGGGGGCGAGGGCACCGGGGAGCTGTTTTTT.

The DNA of the CDR3 is TGCAGCGTTGGGGACAGGGGACCCTACGAGCAGTACTTC. Amino acids: CSVGDRGPYEQYF. The chain uses TRBV29-1 and TRBJ2-7; the match to TRBD1 covers 10 bases. This CDR3 has 13 amino acids. Germline lookup yields CDR1 SQVTM and CDR2 ANQGSEA. V trimming: 4 bases; J trimming: 2 bases; junction bases outside the gene matches: 2.

The chain carries TRBV5-6 and TRBJ2-1; 11 bases align to TRBD2. The CDR3 extends over 17 amino acids. The V gene end was trimmed by 0 bases and the J gene end by 9 bases; junction bases not matched to a gene: 11. Germline V gene lookup returns CDR1 SGHDT and CDR2 YYEEEE. CDR3 region: CASSLEVVAGGPVEQFF. The CDR3 nucleotides are TGTGCCAGCAGCTTGGAGGTGGTAGCGGGAGGGCCGGTTGAGCAGTTCTTC.

The chain couples TRBV27 to TRBJ2-4; D might be TRBD1 (6 bases). CDR3 size: 15 residues. V was clipped by 0 bases and J by 9 bases, with 15 bases between them. Looked up from germline, CDR1 is MNHEY and CDR2 is SMNVEV (reference sequence). In DNA form, the CDR3 reads TGTGCCAGCAGTTTATCACCTGGACAGATAGGCATTCAGTACTTC. Translation gives CASSLSPGQIGIQYF.

The chain employs TRBV19 and TRBJ2-7, with 7 nucleotides matching TRBD2. The trim removed 1 base at V and 2 bases at J, leaving 11 bases unmatched. CDR1 and CDR2 from the germline V gene are LNHDA and SQIVND (reference sequence). The CDR3 is made up of 17 amino acids. CDR3 sequence: CASSIGHLTGGTYEQYF. CDR3 coding DNA: TGTGCCAGTAGTATAGGACACCTCACCGGGGGGACCTACGAGCAGTACTTC.

The rearrangement links TRBV5-1 to TRBJ2-6; a possible D gene is TRBD1 (6 bases). The length of the CDR3 is 16 residues. Germline V gene data show CDR1 as SGHRS and CDR2 as YFSETQ. Trimming removed 7 bases from V and 0 bases from J, with 14 bases in between. The CDR3 region has the DNA TGCGCCAGCGCCCAGGGGCCGAGCTCTGGGGCCAACGTCCTGACTTTC. Encoded protein: CASAQGPSSGANVLTF.

This clone was observed a single time. This chain connects TRBV11-2 to TRBJ2-5; a weak D match, TRBD2 (6 bases). The CDR3 length is 14 residues. V was cut by 6 bases and J by 1 base, with 12 bases left in between. Germline V gene data show CDR1 as SGHAT and CDR2 as FQNNGV. For the CDR3, the DNA is TGTGCCAGCAGACCCTGGGGGGTCCAAGAGACCCAGTACTTC. As protein: CASRPWGVQETQYF.

This clone showed up just once. The chain joins TRBV7-9 to TRBJ2-2; D ambiguous. Per germline, CDR1 SEHNR and CDR2 FQNEAQ (reference sequence). The CDR3 spans 16 residues. The ends were cut back, 5 bases at V and 6 bases at J, with 19 bases in the middle. The CDR3 spells CASSPPWVSSAGELFF. The DNA of the CDR3 is TGTGCCAGCAGCCCGCCATGGGTTAGTTCTGCCGGGGAGCTGTTTTTT.

This rearrangement joins TRBV6-4 to TRBJ1-5; TRBD1 agrees at 7 bases. Germline V gene sequence: CDR1 MRHNA, CDR2 SNTAGT. The CDR3 loop spans 17 amino acids. Germline trimming cut 9 bases from V and 1 base from J; bases unmatched to any gene: 15. CDR3 residues: CARRGKGAPRSNQPQHF. CDR3 DNA: TGTGCCAGAAGAGGGAAGGGGGCCCCGCGGAGCAATCAGCCCCAGCATTTT.

The genes are TRBV7-2 and TRBJ2-3, with 7 bases lining up with TRBD1. Unmatched junction bases numbered 5, after V lost 5 bases and J lost 0 bases. The CDR3 sequence is 15 residues long. Looked up from germline, CDR1 is SGHTA and CDR2 is FQGNSA. The CDR3 DNA sequence: TGTGCCAGCAGCGGCCGGGACAGAAGCACAGATACGCAGTATTTT. It specifies CASSGRDRSTDTQYF.

The genes are TRBV15 and TRBJ2-7; TRBD2 agrees at 12 bases. V shed 0 bases, J shed 1 base, and the junction held 10 bases outside the gene matches. The germline CDR1 and CDR2 sequences are LNHNV and YYDKDF (reference sequence). This CDR3 is built from 19 residues. The DNA of the CDR3 is TGTGCCACCAGCAGAGACCGGACTAGCGGGAAGGGGGTTTCCTACGAGCAGTACTTC. Encoded protein: CATSRDRTSGKGVSYEQYF.

J is TRBJ2-7 and V is TRBV7-8; D call uncertain. This CDR3 is built from 13 residues. The germline gives CDR1 SGHVS, CDR2 FQNEAQ. V gave up 3 bases and J gave up 0 bases, with 6 bases separating them. The CDR3 loop reads CASSFLSSYEQYF. The CDR3 nucleotides read TGTGCCAGCAGCTTCCTGAGCTCCTACGAGCAGTACTTC.

The gene calls are TRBV6-5 and TRBJ2-2; a weak D match, TRBD1 (5 bases). Germline V gene sequence: CDR1 MNHEY, CDR2 SVGAGI. There are 14 residues in the CDR3. V was clipped by 7 bases and J by 6 bases, with 15 bases between them. CDR3: CASTNTPGSGELFF. CDR3 coding DNA: TGTGCCAGCACAAATACGCCAGGGTCCGGGGAGCTGTTTTTT.

The chain couples TRBV7-9 to TRBJ2-3; 8 bases align to TRBD1. This CDR3 has 17 residues. Germline V gene sequence: CDR1 SEHNR, CDR2 FQNEAQ (reference sequence). J lost 5 bases, V lost 5 bases, and 15 bases had no gene match. CDR3 nucleotides: TGTGCCAGCAGCCTTACCCCGGACAGGGTTGTAGGAGATACGCAGTATTTT. Its translation is CASSLTPDRVVGDTQYF.

The chain carries TRBV18 and TRBJ2-3, with D perhaps TRBD1 (6 bases). The CDR3 sequence is 15 residues long. V was clipped by 2 bases and J by 4 bases, with 13 bases between them. Looked up from germline, CDR1 is KGHSH and CDR2 is LQKENI. The CDR3 is CASSPSQGRADTQYF. Here the CDR3 DNA reads TGTGCCAGCTCACCAAGTCAGGGGCGCGCAGATACGCAGTATTTT.

The CDR3 region is CASSLAGKLQETQYF. The CDR3 bases are TGTGCCAGCAGCTTGGCGGGGAAGTTACAAGAGACCCAGTACTTC. The chain links TRBV5-6 to TRBJ2-5; D is possibly TRBD2 (5 bases). V lost 0 bases to trimming and J lost 2 bases, with 11 bases between them. This CDR3 region has 15 residues. Per germline, CDR1 SGHDT and CDR2 YYEEEE.

The chain links TRBV29-1 to TRBJ2-2, with TRBD1 identical over 12 bases. The CDR3 is made up of 15 amino acids. Germline V CDR1 and CDR2: SQVTM, ANQGSEA. Trimming cost V 7 bases and J 6 bases; bases outside gene matches: 9. This chain's CDR3 is CSARGGQGAPGELFF. DNA of the CDR3: TGCAGCGCTCGAGGGGGACAGGGGGCGCCCGGGGAGCTGTTTTTT.

The chain employs TRBV5-1 and TRBJ2-7; the D gene is possibly TRBD1 (6 bases). The CDR3 has 17 amino acids. Germline values: CDR1 SGHRS, CDR2 YFSETQ. Trimming shortened V by 1 base and J by 7 bases, and 24 bases separated the two germline ends. Written as DNA, the CDR3 is TGCGCCAGCAGCTTGATCACCGGGACATTCGAGGTGAGGGAGCAGTACTTC. This gives the protein CASSLITGTFEVREQYF.

This clone has just one count. Other nucleotide sequences from this sample produce the same CDR3. The chain employs TRBV7-2 and TRBJ1-5; a possible D gene is TRBD1 (5 bases). Germline CDR1 SGHTA, CDR2 FQGNSA. The ends were cut back, 5 bases at V and 4 bases at J, with 12 bases in the middle. The CDR3 runs 14 residues. CDR3 DNA: TGTGCCAGCAGCCTTAGGGGAGGTAATCAGCCCCAGCATTTT. Protein sequence: CASSLRGGNQPQHF.

This clone was counted once. The rearrangement joins TRBV28 to TRBJ2-1, with a tentative D call TRBD2 (6 bases). The CDR3 loop spans 14 amino acids. V was pared by 3 bases and J by 7 bases, with 13 bases between. CDR1 is MDHEN, CDR2 SYDVKM, per germline. The CDR3 region has the DNA TGTGCCAGCAGTTTTCTCCGGAGGGTAAATGAGCAGTTCTTC. Amino acid sequence: CASSFLRRVNEQFF.

This chain connects TRBV7-9 to TRBJ2-2; D is ambiguous. Trimming removed 5 bases from V and 2 bases from J, with 12 bases in between. CDR1 and CDR2 from the germline V gene are SEHNR and FQNEAQ (reference sequence). This CDR3 contains 15 residues. This chain's CDR3 is CASSPPPENTGELFF. The DNA for the CDR3 is TGTGCCAGCAGCCCACCTCCGGAAAACACCGGGGAGCTGTTTTTT.

This sequence joins TRBV6-1 and TRBJ2-7, with TRBD2 identical over 10 bases. CDR3 length: 15 residues. Germline CDR1 is MNHNS and CDR2 is SASEGT. After removal of 6 bases from V and 1 base from J, the junction contained 6 bases not matched to a gene. CDR3 bases: TGTGCCAGCAGGGGGGGGACTAGCGAGTCCTACGAGCAGTACTTC. Residues: CASRGGTSESYEQYF.

V and J are TRBV30 and TRBJ2-7, with 14 bases lining up with TRBD2. Germline-derived CDR1 and CDR2 are GTSNPN and SVGIG (reference sequence). This CDR3 is 17 amino acids long. Germline trimming cut 1 base from V and 2 bases from J; bases unmatched to any gene: 7. This chain's CDR3 is CAWSARLAGGETYEQYF. Written as DNA, the CDR3 is TGTGCCTGGAGTGCCCGACTAGCGGGAGGGGAGACCTACGAGCAGTACTTC.

This chain connects TRBV19 to TRBJ2-3; perhaps TRBD2 as D (5 bases). Germline lookup yields CDR1 LNHDA and CDR2 SQIVND (reference sequence). This CDR3 has 17 amino acids. V was pared by 5 bases and J by 0 bases, with 18 bases between. The CDR3 reads CASSSTGTLASTDTQYF. The CDR3 nucleotides read TGTGCCAGTAGTTCAACGGGTACCCTAGCTAGCACAGATACGCAGTATTTT.

The chain combines TRBV15 with TRBJ2-7; no firm D call. Germline-derived CDR1 and CDR2 are LNHNV and YYDKDF (reference sequence). Trimming removed 0 bases from V and 2 bases from J, with 5 bases in between. This CDR3 has 13 amino acids. For the CDR3, the DNA is TGTGCCACCAGCAGAGACCCCACCTACGAGCAGTACTTC. Translated: CATSRDPTYEQYF.

This chain joins TRBV5-6 and TRBJ2-1, with 14 bases matching TRBD2. Trimming took 4 bases from V and 9 from J; bases not matched to a gene: 6. Germline V CDR1 and CDR2: SGHDT, YYEEEE. The CDR3 runs to 15 residues. Here the CDR3 DNA reads TGTGCCAGCAGCGCCGGGACTAGCGGGAGAACTGAGCAGTTCTTC. It yields the protein CASSAGTSGRTEQFF.

Concerning this clone itself: The sample holds other DNA sequences that translate to the same CDR3. The chain joins TRBV9 to TRBJ2-3; 8 bases are shared with TRBD1. Looked up from germline, CDR1 is SGDLS and CDR2 is YYNGEE. The CDR3 covers 14 residues. With 0 bases clipped from V and 4 bases from J, the junction kept 1 base outside the gene matches. CDR3 sequence reads: CASSVVQGADTQYF. Written as DNA, the CDR3 is TGTGCCAGCAGCGTAGTACAGGGGGCAGATACGCAGTATTTT.

This clone was observed a single time. The chain employs TRBV7-6 and TRBJ1-4; D gene uncertain. The V gene's germline CDR1 is SGHVS and CDR2 FNYEAQ. The CDR3 has 16 amino acids. Trimming pared 1 base from V and 4 bases from J, leaving 13 bases between. Here the CDR3 DNA reads TGTGCCAGCAGCTTAGTCCCTCGGCAGTTTAATGAAAAACTGTTTTTT. Amino acid sequence: CASSLVPRQFNEKLFF.

The J gene is TRBJ2-5, the V gene TRBV7-9, with 13 bases that match TRBD2. Trimming cost V 4 bases and J 5 bases; bases outside gene matches: 7. This CDR3 is 16 amino acids long. The germline gives CDR1 SEHNR, CDR2 FQNEAQ (reference sequence). CDR3 bases: TGTGCCAGCAGCTCCACCACTAGCGGGAGGGCGGAGACCCAGTACTTC. Protein: CASSSTTSGRAETQYF. Full variable domain (rest looked up from reference TRBV7-9 and TRBJ2-5): DTGVSQNPRHKITKRGQNVTFRCDPISEHNRLYWYRQTLGQGPEFLTYFQNEAQLEKSRLLSDRFSAERPKGSFSTLEIQRTEQGDSAMYLCASSSTTSGRAETQYFGPGTRLLVL.

The chain links TRBV7-9 to TRBJ2-7; D possibly corresponds to TRBD1 (7 bases). Germline CDR1 SEHNR, CDR2 FQNEAQ (reference sequence). This CDR3 has 15 residues. V was trimmed by 3 bases and J by 2 bases, leaving 14 bases between them. The chain's CDR3 is CASSLAPGGTYEQYF. In DNA form, the CDR3 reads TGTGCCAGCAGCTTGGCTCCAGGGGGGACCTACGAGCAGTACTTC.

On this clone: This same CDR3 is encoded by further DNA sequences in the sample. V usage is TRBV7-2 and J usage is TRBJ2-7, with TRBD2 matching 8 bases. Per the germline V gene, CDR1 is SGHTA and CDR2 is FQGNSA. V was clipped by 3 bases and J by 4 bases; unmatched bases: 5. This CDR3 is built from 14 residues. The CDR3 spells CASSFTSGTYEQYF. The CDR3 DNA follows: TGTGCCAGCAGCTTTACTAGCGGAACGTACGAGCAGTACTTC.

In regard to this clone: One end of the junction does not line up with germline, which may come from a read error. The gene calls are TRBV7-7 and TRBJ2-5, with D tentatively TRBD1 (5 bases). Germline V gene lookup returns CDR1 SSHAT and CDR2 FNYEAQ (reference sequence). The CDR3 totals 13 residues. This CDR3 reads CASSRDSQETQYF. Here the CDR3 DNA reads TGTGCTAGCAGCAGAGACAGCCAAGAGACCCAGTACTTC.